Listed below are T cell receptor beta chains from one sample, sequenced in a study of lymphopenia after photon versus proton radiotherapy. The method was immunoSEQ multiplex PCR; TCRdb's version includes in-frame clones alone and lacks a portion of them. The data show about 40,000 clones, with more than 70% seen just once and 10% held by the top ten. This specimen consisted of peripheral blood, obtained from a patient treated with proton-based radiotherapy. The receptors here all came from a woman in her seventies with pancreatic cancer. Some clones in this sample may be carry-over from other donors' samples. CDR3s include the opening cysteine and the closing phenylalanine or tryptophan. Each record gives: clone size, D gene, J gene, V gene, CDR3 DNA, CDR3 protein. D genes are given only for firm matches. Clone sizes are given selectively: once, few, many, or a class where the clone is expanded.

size: NA; D: NA; J: TRBJ1-1; V: TRBV5-6; DNA: TGTGCCAGCAGCCCTAGGACAGTGAACACTGAAGCTTTCTTT; CDR3: CASSPRTVNTEAFF
size: NA; D: NA; J: TRBJ1-3; V: TRBV19; DNA: TGTGCCAGTAGTAGCTTTAACCCTACTGGAAACACCATATATTTT; CDR3: CASSSFNPTGNTIYF
size: NA; D: NA; J: TRBJ1-3; V: TRBV6-1; DNA: TGTGCCAGCAGTACTGGTGGGACTGGAAACACCATATATTTT; CDR3: CASSTGGTGNTIYF
size: NA; D: NA; J: TRBJ2-1; V: TRBV11-3; DNA: TGTGCCAGCAGTCTAGGGGCTCTAACTCGGAATGAGCAGTTCTTC; CDR3: CASSLGALTRNEQFF
size: NA; D: NA; J: TRBJ1-3; V: TRBV7-9; DNA: TGTGCCAGCAGCTTACAGGACTCTGGAAACACCATATATTTT; CDR3: CASSLQDSGNTIYF
size: once; D: NA; J: TRBJ2-1; V: TRBV7-8; DNA: TGTGCCAGCAGTCGAACCTACAATGAGCAGTTCTTC; CDR3: CASSRTYNEQFF
size: few; D: NA; J: TRBJ1-3; V: TRBV28; DNA: TGTGCCAGCAGTTTGAGAACACCCGGAAACACCATATATTTT; CDR3: CASSLRTPGNTIYF
size: NA; D: NA; J: TRBJ1-1; V: TRBV6-5; DNA: TGTGCCAGCAGCCTGAGAGGTCAGGCGGACACTGAAGCTTTCTTT; CDR3: CASSLRGQADTEAFF
size: NA; D: TRBD1; J: TRBJ1-1; V: TRBV29-1; DNA: TGCAGCGTGGCAACAGGGGGGGACACTGAAGCTTTCTTT; CDR3: CSVATGGDTEAFF
size: once; D: NA; J: TRBJ1-2; V: TRBV5-4; DNA: TGTGCCAGCAGCTTGATACAATACCCGGTAAGGCCCCACCAGGGCTACACCTTC; CDR3: CASSLIQYPVRPHQGYTF
size: once; D: TRBD1; J: TRBJ1-4; V: TRBV27; DNA: TGTGCCAGCAGTAAAACTATTATAACCGGGACAGGCATATCGGAACTGTTTTTT; CDR3: CASSKTIITGTGISELFF
size: NA; D: TRBD2; J: TRBJ2-1; V: TRBV18; DNA: TGTGCCAGCTCACCGAGCGGGAGGGGTATAAATGAGCAGTTCTTC; CDR3: CASSPSGRGINEQFF
size: NA; D: TRBD2; J: TRBJ2-5; V: TRBV28; DNA: TGTGCCGCCAAACGGGAGGGGCAAGAGACCCAGTACTTC; CDR3: CAAKREGQETQYF
size: NA; D: NA; J: TRBJ1-2; V: TRBV27; DNA: TGTGCCAGCAGTTTATCGTGGGGGAATGGCTACACCTTC; CDR3: CASSLSWGNGYTF
size: NA; D: NA; J: TRBJ1-1; V: TRBV7-9; DNA: TGTGCCAGCAGCTTAGCACGGCGGAGTGAAGCTTTCTTT; CDR3: CASSLARRSEAFF
size: NA; D: TRBD1; J: TRBJ2-7; V: TRBV30; DNA: TGTGCCTGGAGTCCGATGAGACAGGGCTCCTACGAGCAGTACTTC; CDR3: CAWSPMRQGSYEQYF
size: NA; D: NA; J: TRBJ2-4; V: TRBV9; DNA: TGTGCCAGCAGCGTAGGGACTCTACTAGCCAAAAACATTCAGTACTTC; CDR3: CASSVGTLLAKNIQYF
size: few; D: TRBD1; J: TRBJ2-5; V: TRBV5-4; DNA: TGTGCCAGCAGCGATCGACAGGGATCCCAAGAGACCCAGTACTTC; CDR3: CASSDRQGSQETQYF
size: NA; D: TRBD1; J: TRBJ1-1; V: TRBV19; DNA: TGTGCCAGTAGTATAATCGGGACAGGGGACGGGACTGAAGCTTTCTTT; CDR3: CASSIIGTGDGTEAFF
size: NA; D: NA; J: TRBJ1-3; V: TRBV7-2; DNA: TGTGCCAGCAGCTTAGGCGTCTCTGGAAACACCATATATTTT; CDR3: CASSLGVSGNTIYF
size: NA; D: NA; J: TRBJ1-5; V: TRBV30; DNA: TGTGCCTGGAGTGTATTCGGGGGTGGTCAGCCCCAGCATTTT; CDR3: CAWSVFGGGQPQHF
size: NA; D: TRBD2; J: TRBJ2-1; V: TRBV27; DNA: TGTGCCAGCAGTCCGACTAGCGGGAGGGCGACCTACAATGAGCAGTTCTTC; CDR3: CASSPTSGRATYNEQFF
size: NA; D: TRBD2; J: TRBJ2-7; V: TRBV5-1; DNA: TGCGCCAGCAGCTTGGTATCGGCGGGAGGGCCCTACGAGCAGTACTTC; CDR3: CASSLVSAGGPYEQYF
size: NA; D: NA; J: TRBJ1-2; V: TRBV11-2; DNA: TGTGCCAGCAGCTTAGCTCAGAACTATGGCTACACCTTC; CDR3: CASSLAQNYGYTF
size: once; D: NA; J: TRBJ1-2; V: TRBV29-1; DNA: TGCAGCGTCGACAGCCCTAACTATGGCTACACCTTC; CDR3: CSVDSPNYGYTF
size: few; D: TRBD2; J: TRBJ2-1; V: TRBV10-2; DNA: TGCGCCAGCAGTGATTTCGAGCGGGGTGAGCAGTTCTTC; CDR3: CASSDFERGEQFF
size: NA; D: NA; J: TRBJ1-1; V: TRBV4-1; DNA: TGCGCCAGCAGCCACCCCTTCGGGCCAAACTTATACAAATGGGGCACTGAAGCTTTCTTT; CDR3: CASSHPFGPNLYKWGTEAFF
size: NA; D: TRBD1; J: TRBJ1-5; V: TRBV19; DNA: TGTGCCAGTAGTGGAAGACAGGGGAATCAGCCCCAGCATTTT; CDR3: CASSGRQGNQPQHF
size: NA; D: NA; J: TRBJ1-5; V: TRBV18; DNA: TGTGCCAGCTCGCAAGTGGGGCCAGGATCGTTAGGTAACAATCAGCCCCAGCATTTT; CDR3: CASSQVGPGSLGNNQPQHF
size: NA; D: NA; J: TRBJ1-3; V: TRBV28; DNA: TGTGCCAGCAATGTCCGAGGGGGAAACACCATATATTTT; CDR3: CASNVRGGNTIYF
size: NA; D: TRBD1; J: TRBJ1-1; V: TRBV2; DNA: TGTGCCAGCAGTGTACAGGGGGGGGGCACTGAAGCTTTCTTT; CDR3: CASSVQGGGTEAFF
size: NA; D: TRBD2; J: TRBJ2-5; V: TRBV13; DNA: TGTGCCAGCAGCTTAGGGGGACTAGCGGGAGGAGAGACCCAGTACTTC; CDR3: CASSLGGLAGGETQYF
size: NA; D: NA; J: TRBJ1-3; V: TRBV5-1; DNA: TGCGCCAGCAGCGCAGACCGAATCTCTGGAAACACCATATATTTT; CDR3: CASSADRISGNTIYF
size: NA; D: NA; J: TRBJ1-1; V: TRBV28; DNA: TGTGCCAGCAGTTTCATTGGGAACACTGAAGCTTTCTTT; CDR3: CASSFIGNTEAFF
size: once; D: TRBD2; J: TRBJ2-2; V: TRBV19; DNA: TGTGCCAGTCGTAGCGGGAGGGCCGGGGAGCTGTTTTTT; CDR3: CASRSGRAGELFF
size: once; D: NA; J: TRBJ2-7; V: TRBV5-1; DNA: TGCGCCAGCAGCCTACAGGGCATCGGCTACGAGCAGTACTTC; CDR3: CASSLQGIGYEQYF
size: once; D: NA; J: TRBJ2-1; V: TRBV7-2; DNA: TGTGCCAGCAGCTTAGCCCCTCTAGGTAACAATGAGCAGTTCTTC; CDR3: CASSLAPLGNNEQFF
size: NA; D: NA; J: TRBJ2-4; V: TRBV4-2; DNA: TGTGCCAGCAGCCAAGTTGTGGACCGCCTCAAAAACATTCAGTACTTC; CDR3: CASSQVVDRLKNIQYF
size: NA; D: NA; J: TRBJ1-1; V: TRBV7-2; DNA: TGTGCCAGCAGCTTAGTCCCAGGGGCCAACACTGAAGCTTTCTTT; CDR3: CASSLVPGANTEAFF
size: once; D: TRBD1; J: TRBJ2-5; V: TRBV19; DNA: TGTGCCAGTAGTCCTGACAGGGAAGAGACCCAGTACTTC; CDR3: CASSPDREETQYF
size: NA; D: NA; J: TRBJ2-1; V: TRBV5-6; DNA: TGTGCCAGCAGCTTAGAAAGACTGAGGGAGCAGTTCTTC; CDR3: CASSLERLREQFF
size: NA; D: TRBD1; J: TRBJ1-6; V: TRBV5-5; DNA: TGTGCCAGCAGCTTGGAGGGACAGGGATATTCACCCCTCCACTTT; CDR3: CASSLEGQGYSPLHF
size: NA; D: NA; J: TRBJ1-3; V: TRBV10-3; DNA: TGTGCCATCAGTCGTTCTTTATTAGGCTCTGGAAACACCATATATTTT; CDR3: CAISRSLLGSGNTIYF
size: NA; D: NA; J: TRBJ1-5; V: TRBV19; DNA: TGTGCCAGTACCCCTTCTGGGAGGGATCAGCCCCAGCATTTT; CDR3: CASTPSGRDQPQHF
size: NA; D: NA; J: TRBJ2-5; V: TRBV10-3; DNA: TGTGCCATGCAAGCGGACCTGACGTCAGAGACCCAGTACTTC; CDR3: CAMQADLTSETQYF
size: NA; D: TRBD2; J: TRBJ2-1; V: TRBV6-5; DNA: TGTGCCAGCAATAGCGGGGCCTACAATGAGCAGTTCTTC; CDR3: CASNSGAYNEQFF
size: NA; D: NA; J: TRBJ2-6; V: TRBV18; DNA: TGTGCCAGCTCACCAGCCCCAGCAACTGGCTCTGGGGCCAACGTCCTGACTTTC; CDR3: CASSPAPATGSGANVLTF
size: few; D: TRBD1; J: TRBJ1-2; V: TRBV4-1; DNA: TGCGCCAGCAGCTCCGGGACAGGGAGTCTTGGCTACACCTTC; CDR3: CASSSGTGSLGYTF
size: NA; D: NA; J: TRBJ2-5; V: TRBV7-2; DNA: TGTGCCAGCAGCTCAGGACCTAAACAAGAGACCCAGTACTTC; CDR3: CASSSGPKQETQYF
size: NA; D: TRBD1; J: TRBJ2-7; V: TRBV5-1; DNA: TGCGCCAGCAGCTTGGTTACAGGGGGATCCTACGAGCAGTACTTC; CDR3: CASSLVTGGSYEQYF
size: NA; D: NA; J: TRBJ2-3; V: TRBV19; DNA: TGTGCCAGTAGTAGTAACAGGGCCGCAGATACGCAGTATTTT; CDR3: CASSSNRAADTQYF
size: once; D: NA; J: TRBJ2-7; V: TRBV11-2; DNA: TGTGCCAGCAGCTCCCCCTCAGGCGGAGGAGCTGGGGAGCAGTACTTC; CDR3: CASSSPSGGGAGEQYF
size: NA; D: NA; J: TRBJ2-3; V: TRBV18; DNA: TGTGCCAGCTCACCGCCAAGCACAGATACGCAGTATTTT; CDR3: CASSPPSTDTQYF
size: NA; D: NA; J: TRBJ1-2; V: TRBV28; DNA: TGTGCGACCCAACCCAGCCGCTTTAGGGGCTACACCTTC; CDR3: CATQPSRFRGYTF